The clone carrying this T cell receptor (beta chain) was observed a single time. Its antigen is not identified. These data originate in a study of graft-versus-host responses after intestinal transplantation. Study-wide context: Transplant recipients had multivisceral, liver-intestinal, or isolated intestinal grafts. Anti-thymocyte globulin induction, then tacrolimus and steroids for about 3 years, went to all recipients.

Here immunoSEQ multiplex PCR was the method, and the copy in TCRdb shows in-frame clones only, minus some. Of tens of thousands of clones in the sample, approximately 95% were seen once. Study results and caveats: Early post-transplant falls in HvG clones accompanied the peak levels of circulating GvH clones. Within the allografts of patients who had graft-donor T cell macrochimerism, graft-versus-host to host-versus-graft clonal ratios were high.

The germline CDR1 and CDR2 sequences are MDHEN and SYDVKM. The CDR3 is 18 amino acids. The V segment lost 3 bases and the J segment 6 bases; nucleotides outside the gene matches: 15. Sequenced material: unstimulated CD8+ T cells sorted from spleen or lymph node cells, taken before transplant. This TCR was sampled from a human donor who was the organ donor for an intestinal transplant. The chain recombines TRBV28 with TRBJ2-3; TRBD2 agrees at 10 bases. CDR3 DNA sequence: TGTGCCAGCAGTTTGGGACTAGCGTCATCGGTGTTTTTGGATACGCAGTATTTT. Its protein is CASSLGLASSVFLDTQYF. Complete variable domain (other parts from reference TRBV28 and TRBJ2-3): DVKVTQSSRYLVKRTGEKVFLECVQDMDHENMFWYRQDPGLGLRLIYFSYDVKMKEKGDIPEGYSVSREKKERFSLILESASTNQTSMYLCASSLGLASSVFLDTQYFGPGTRLTVL.